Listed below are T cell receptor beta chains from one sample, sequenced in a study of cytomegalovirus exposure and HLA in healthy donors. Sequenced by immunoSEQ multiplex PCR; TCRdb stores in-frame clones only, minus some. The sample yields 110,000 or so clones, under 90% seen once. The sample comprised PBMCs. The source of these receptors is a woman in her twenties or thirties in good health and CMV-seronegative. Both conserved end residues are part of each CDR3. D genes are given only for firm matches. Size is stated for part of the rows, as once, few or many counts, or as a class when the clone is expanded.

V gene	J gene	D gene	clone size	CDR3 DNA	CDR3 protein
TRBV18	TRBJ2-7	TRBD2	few	TGTGCCAGCTCACCGCCCTGGAGCGGGAAATACTCCTACGAGCAGTACTTC	CASSPPWSGKYSYEQYF
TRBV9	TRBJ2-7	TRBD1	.	TGTGCCAGCAGCGTATCAGCGGGACAGGGGGGCGACGAGCAGTACTTC	CASSVSAGQGGDEQYF
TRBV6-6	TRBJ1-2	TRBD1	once	TGTGCCAGCAGTTACGATAGGACAGGTGAAGGCTACACCTTC	CASSYDRTGEGYTF
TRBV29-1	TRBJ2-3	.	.	TGCAGCGTTGGGTCGGGAGTAGTGGCAGATACGCAGTATTTT	CSVGSGVVADTQYF
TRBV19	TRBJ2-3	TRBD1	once	TGTGCCAGTACCGAGGGGGCTAGCACAGATACGCAGTATTTT	CASTEGASTDTQYF
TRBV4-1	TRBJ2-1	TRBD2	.	TGCGCCAGCAGCCGACTAGCGGGAGTGGGCAATGAGCAGTTCTTC	CASSRLAGVGNEQFF
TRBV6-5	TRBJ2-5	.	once	TGTGCCAGCAGTTACTCCAACAAGGGGTACCAAGAGACCCAGTACTTC	CASSYSNKGYQETQYF
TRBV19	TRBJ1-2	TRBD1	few	TGTGCCAGTAGTTTCGCCGGGACAGGCTATGGCTACACCTTC	CASSFAGTGYGYTF
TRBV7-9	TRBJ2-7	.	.	TGTGCCAGCAGCTCTTCTAGCGACTACGAGCAGTACTTC	CASSSSSDYEQYF
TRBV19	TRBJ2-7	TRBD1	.	TGTGCCGCCGGGACAGGGAATTACGAGCAGTACTTC	CAAGTGNYEQYF
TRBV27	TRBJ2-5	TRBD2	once	TGTGCCAGCAGTTTATTTCTAGCGGGACGAGAGACCCAGTACTTC	CASSLFLAGRETQYF
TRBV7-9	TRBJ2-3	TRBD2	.	TGTTCCAGCAGGGGCACTAGCGGGACCATCACAGATACGCAGTATTTT	CSSRGTSGTITDTQYF
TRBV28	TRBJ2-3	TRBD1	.	TGTGCCAGCAGGGCCCCCACAGGGGGCACAGATACGCAGTATTTT	CASRAPTGGTDTQYF
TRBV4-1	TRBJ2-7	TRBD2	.	TGCGCCAGCAGCCAACCGGGACTAGCTGCATACGAGCAGTACTTC	CASSQPGLAAYEQYF
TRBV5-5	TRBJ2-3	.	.	TGTGCCAGCAGCTTGGGGGCGGGAACAGATACGCAGTATTTT	CASSLGAGTDTQYF
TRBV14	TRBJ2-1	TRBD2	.	TGTGCCAGCAGCCAAGAGCCATTTCCGCTAGCGGGGGGGGACAATGAGCAGTTCTTC	CASSQEPFPLAGGDNEQFF
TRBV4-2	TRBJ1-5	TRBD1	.	TGTGCCAGCAGCCAAGGGATCGAGGGGGCTCAGCCCCAGCATTTT	CASSQGIEGAQPQHF
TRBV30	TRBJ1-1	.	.	TGTGCCTGGAGTGTAGGACATGGGACCGGGGGAAAAGCTTTCTTT	CAWSVGHGTGGKAFF
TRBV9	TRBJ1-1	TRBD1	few	TGTGCCAGCAGCGTTACAGGGGGTAAAGCTTTCTTT	CASSVTGGKAFF
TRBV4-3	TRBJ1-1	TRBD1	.	TGCGCCAGCAGCCAAGAGACAGGGGGGAGCACTGAAGCTTTCTTT	CASSQETGGSTEAFF
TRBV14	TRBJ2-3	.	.	TGTGCCAGCAGCCAAGTCTCCACAGATACGCAGTATTTT	CASSQVSTDTQYF
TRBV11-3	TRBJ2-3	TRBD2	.	TGTGCCAGCAGCCGGAGCGGGGGAGATACGCAGTATTTT	CASSRSGGDTQYF
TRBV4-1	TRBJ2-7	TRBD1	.	TGCGCCAGCAGCAAAGAGGACAGGGTGACCTACGAGCAGTACTTC	CASSKEDRVTYEQYF
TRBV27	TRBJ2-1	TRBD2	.	TGTGCCAGCAGTCCCCGGGAGCGGGAGCCTAAGAATGAGCAGTTCTTC	CASSPREREPKNEQFF
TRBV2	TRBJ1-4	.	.	TGTGCCAGCAGACTCCAGGGGACTAATGAAAAACTGTTTTTT	CASRLQGTNEKLFF
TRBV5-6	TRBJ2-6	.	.	TGTGCCAGCAGCTTGGTTCAGGGGGGAGGTGTGGCTGGGGCCAACGTCCTGACTTTC	CASSLVQGGGVAGANVLTF
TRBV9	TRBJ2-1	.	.	TGTGCCAGCAGCGCCGAACCCACAGTGCCAAGCTCCTACAATGAGCAGTTCTTC	CASSAEPTVPSSYNEQFF
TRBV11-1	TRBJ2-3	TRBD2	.	TGTGCCAGCAGCCGGGGACTACGAGAGCAGTATTTT	CASSRGLREQYF
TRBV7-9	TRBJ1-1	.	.	TGTGCCAGCAGCCCGGAGTACGTGAACACTGAAGCTTTCTTT	CASSPEYVNTEAFF
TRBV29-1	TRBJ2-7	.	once	TGCAGCGTTGAGTGGGGGGGCAAGGCGGGTTACGAGCAGTACTTC	CSVEWGGKAGYEQYF
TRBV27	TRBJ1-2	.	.	TGTGCCAGCAGTTGGGGTTCGGGGGTGGGTGGCTACACCTTC	CASSWGSGVGGYTF
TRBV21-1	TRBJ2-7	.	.	TGTGCCAGCAACAAACCCGGACTAGCGGGGCTCTCCTCCTACGAGCAGTACTTC	CASNKPGLAGLSSYEQYF
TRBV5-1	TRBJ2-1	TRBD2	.	TGCGCCAGCAGCTTTAGGCTGGCTAGCGGGAGACCCTACAATGAGCAGTTCTTC	CASSFRLASGRPYNEQFF
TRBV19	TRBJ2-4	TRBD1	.	TGTGCCAGTAGTAAGGACAGGGAAAGGGCCAAAAACATTCAGTACTTC	CASSKDRERAKNIQYF
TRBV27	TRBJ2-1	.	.	TGTGCCAGCAGTTTTATGCCCCCTAGGAGAGAGCAGTTCTTC	CASSFMPPRREQFF
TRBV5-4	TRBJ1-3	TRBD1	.	TGTGCCAGCAGTGCTGACCGACAGGGCGTAAACACCATATATTTT	CASSADRQGVNTIYF
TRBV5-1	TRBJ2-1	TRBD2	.	TGCGCCAGCAGCTTGGAACTAGCGCCTGGGGATGAGCAGTTCTTC	CASSLELAPGDEQFF
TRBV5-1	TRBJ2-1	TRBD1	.	TGCGCCAGCATAAAGGGACAGGGGCAGGATGAGCAGTTCTTC	CASIKGQGQDEQFF
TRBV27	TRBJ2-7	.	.	TGTGCCAGCAGTTTAAGAGGCTATGTGGACGAGCAGTACTTC	CASSLRGYVDEQYF
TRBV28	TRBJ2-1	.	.	TGTGCCAGCAGTTCCGGGAATCGTTATGAGCAGTTCTTC	CASSSGNRYEQFF
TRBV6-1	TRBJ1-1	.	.	TGTGCCAGCAGTGAAGCGGCGTCTAGGGGCACTGAAGCTTTCTTT	CASSEAASRGTEAFF
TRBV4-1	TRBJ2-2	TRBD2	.	TGCGCCAGCAGCCAACCTAATTTGGGACTAGTAGGATCTAGCGGGGAGCTGTTTTTT	CASSQPNLGLVGSSGELFF
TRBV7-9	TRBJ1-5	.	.	TGTGCCAGCAGCTTAGCAGCAGGGAATCAGCCCCAGCATTTT	CASSLAAGNQPQHF
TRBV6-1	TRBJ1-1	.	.	TGTGCCACCGTTAATTGGGCAGGGCCGATCCCCGCGGCTTTCTTT	CATVNWAGPIPAAFF
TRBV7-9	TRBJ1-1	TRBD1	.	TGTGCCAGCAGCTTAGGACAGGGGGCGGACACTGAAGCTTTCTTT	CASSLGQGADTEAFF
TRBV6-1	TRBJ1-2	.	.	TGTGCCAGCAGTGAAAATGGCCAGAACTATGGCTACACCTTC	CASSENGQNYGYTF
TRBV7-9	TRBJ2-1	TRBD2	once	TGTGCCAGCAGCTTATTAGCGGGAGGCTCCTACAATGAGCAGTTCTTC	CASSLLAGGSYNEQFF
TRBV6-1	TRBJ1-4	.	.	TGTGCCAGCTGGTTGGGGGCAGTAGGCGAAAAACTGTTTTTT	CASWLGAVGEKLFF